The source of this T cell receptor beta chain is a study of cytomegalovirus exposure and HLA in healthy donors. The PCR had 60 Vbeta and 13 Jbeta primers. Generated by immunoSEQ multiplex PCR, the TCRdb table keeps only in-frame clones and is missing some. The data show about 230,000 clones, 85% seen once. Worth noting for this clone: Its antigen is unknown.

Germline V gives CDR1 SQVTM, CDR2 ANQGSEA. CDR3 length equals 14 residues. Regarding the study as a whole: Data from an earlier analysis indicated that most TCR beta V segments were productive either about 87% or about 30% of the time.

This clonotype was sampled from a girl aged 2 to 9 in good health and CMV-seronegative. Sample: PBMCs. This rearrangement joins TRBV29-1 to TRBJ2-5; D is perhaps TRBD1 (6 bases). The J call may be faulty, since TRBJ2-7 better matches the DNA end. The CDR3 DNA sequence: TGCAGCGTTGAAACAGGGTCAAGCTCCTACGAGCAGTACTTC. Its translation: CSVETGSSSYEQYF.